This TCR beta chain appears in the sequencing data of a study of blood T cell repertoires in COVID-19. Whole-study context: Samples taken during acute and convalescent COVID-19 were collected in the United States, Italy and Spain.

Germline V gene data show CDR1 as MGHRA and CDR2 as YSYEKL. The ends lost 1 base at V and 3 bases at J; junction bases unmatched: 0. The CDR3 has 15 amino acids. Generated by immunoSEQ multiplex PCR, the TCRdb table keeps only in-frame clones and is missing some. The sample has 120,000 or so clones; over 55% are singletons. This clone was detected only a few times. This clonotype originated in an older woman with acute or convalescent COVID-19. Sequencing was performed on peripheral blood. The genes are TRBV4-1 and TRBJ1-6, with 7 bases fitting TRBD1. The CDR3 coding sequence is TGCGCCAGCAGCCAAGGGACAGGCTATAATTCACCCCTCCACTTT. Protein sequence: CASSQGTGYNSPLHF.